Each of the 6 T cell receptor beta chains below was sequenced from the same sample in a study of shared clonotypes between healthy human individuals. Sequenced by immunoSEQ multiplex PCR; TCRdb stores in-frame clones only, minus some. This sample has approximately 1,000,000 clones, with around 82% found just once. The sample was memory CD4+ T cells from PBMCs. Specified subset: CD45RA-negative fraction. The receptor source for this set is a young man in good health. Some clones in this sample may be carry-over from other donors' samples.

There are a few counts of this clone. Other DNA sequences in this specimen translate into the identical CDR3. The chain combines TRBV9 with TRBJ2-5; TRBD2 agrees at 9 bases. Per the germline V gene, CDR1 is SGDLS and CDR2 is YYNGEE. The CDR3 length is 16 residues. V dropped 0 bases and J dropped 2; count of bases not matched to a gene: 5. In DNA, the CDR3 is TGTGCCAGCAGCGTAGCCCCGACTAGCGGACAAGAGACCCAGTACTTC. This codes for CASSVAPTSGQETQYF.

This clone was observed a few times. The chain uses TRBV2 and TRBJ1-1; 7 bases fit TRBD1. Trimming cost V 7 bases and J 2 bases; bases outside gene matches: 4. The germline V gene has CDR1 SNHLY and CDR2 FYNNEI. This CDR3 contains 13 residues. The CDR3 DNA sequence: TGTGCCAGCACTTACAGGGGTAACACTGAAGCTTTCTTT. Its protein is CASTYRGNTEAFF.

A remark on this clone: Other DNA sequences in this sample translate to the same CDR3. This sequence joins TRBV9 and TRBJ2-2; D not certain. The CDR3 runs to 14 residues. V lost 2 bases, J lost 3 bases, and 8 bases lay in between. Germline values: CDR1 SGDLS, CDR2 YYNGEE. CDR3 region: CASSVGVYTGELFF. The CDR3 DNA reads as TGTGCCAGCAGCGTGGGTGTGTACACCGGGGAGCTGTTTTTT.

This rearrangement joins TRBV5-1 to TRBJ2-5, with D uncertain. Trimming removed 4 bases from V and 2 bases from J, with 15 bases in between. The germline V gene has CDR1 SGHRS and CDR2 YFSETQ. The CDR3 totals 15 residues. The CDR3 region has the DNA TGCGCCAGCAGCAGTACAGCGACATTACAAGAGACCCAGTACTTC. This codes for CASSSTATLQETQYF. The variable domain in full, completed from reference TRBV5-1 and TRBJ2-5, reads KAGVTQTPRYLIKTRGQQVTLSCSPISGHRSVSWYQQTPGQGLQFLFEYFSETQRNKGNFPGRFSGRQFSNSRSEMNVSTLELGDSALYLCASSSTATLQETQYFGPGTRLLVL.

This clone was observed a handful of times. CDR3 nucleotides: TGTGCCAGCAGGGACGGGACCTATGGCTACACCTTC. Its translation is CASRDGTYGYTF. The chain has TRBV6-4 and TRBJ1-2, with D perhaps matching TRBD1 (5 bases). Trimming left V 6 bases short and J 4 bases short, with 9 bases between. In germline, CDR1 is MRHNA, CDR2 SNTAGT. CDR3 length: 12 residues.

The CDR3 bases are TGTGCCAGCAGCTTGGGGGCTGGCTACACCTTC. This translates into CASSLGAGYTF. The gene calls are TRBV11-1 and TRBJ1-2; D is perhaps TRBD1 (6 bases). The CDR3 totals 11 residues. The V gene's germline CDR1 is SGHAT and CDR2 FQDESV (reference sequence). V was pared by 3 bases and J by 7 bases, with 6 bases between.